What follows is one TCR beta chain and its context. The data derive from a study of blood T cell repertoires in COVID-19. One Seattle source followed patients from active infection through their disease course. The length of the CDR3 is 17 residues. In germline, CDR1 is ENHRY, CDR2 SYGVKD. J was trimmed by 5 bases and V by 7 bases; bases with no gene match: 16. Data came from immunoSEQ multiplex PCR; TCRdb stores just in-frame clones and leaves some out. The sample carries about 80,000 clones, around four fifths recorded once. The origin of this receptor is a man in his sixties with COVID-19, enrolled during active disease. The material sequenced was peripheral blood. The rearrangement links TRBV10-3 to TRBJ1-1; 10 bases align to TRBD1. The CDR3 protein is CAITHGGDRGLETEAFF. The CDR3 nucleotides read TGTGCCATCACCCATGGAGGGGACAGGGGATTGGAGACTGAAGCTTTCTTT.